This paragraph reports one TCR beta chain. V shed 7 bases and J shed 7 bases, with 16 bases lying between them. The CDR3 extends over 13 amino acids. Germline V CDR1 and CDR2: LGHNT, FRNRAP. Both 60 Vbeta primers and 13 Jbeta primers went into the PCR. The repertoire was sequenced with immunoSEQ multiplex PCR; TCRdb's copy has only in-frame clones and lacks some. Seen here are 120,000 to 150,000 clones, over 60% observed once, and the top ten hold about 2%. These data originate in a study of cytomegalovirus exposure and HLA in healthy donors. The chain recombines TRBV12-5 with TRBJ1-2, with D perhaps TRBD1 (5 bases). This clonotype originated in a woman aged 40 to 50 in good health and CMV-seronegative. Sequencing was carried out using PBMCs. The chain's CDR3 is CASAQIRGGGYTF. CDR3 nucleotides: TGTGCTAGTGCCCAGATTCGCGGGGGTGGCTACACCTTC.